This TCR beta chain emerged from a study of monozygotic twins with inflammatory bowel disease. There are 14 residues in the CDR3. Germline loops: CDR1 DFQATT, CDR2 SNEGSKA (reference sequence). TCRdb reprocessed the 5' RACE reads, keeping one entry per CDR3 protein, no DNA. Its table lists 200,000 to 250,000 distinct CDR3 sequences. The sequencing input was blood. This receptor was obtained from a human donor with ulcerative colitis or Crohn's disease, or a healthy co-twin of an affected twin (not recorded which). This sequence joins TRBV20-1 and TRBJ2-1. The CDR3 loop reads CSAYTNLRFNEQFF.